The rows below give T cell receptor beta chains drawn from one sample of a study of T cells in Graves' hyperthyroidism and ophthalmopathy. Via MiXCR, TCRdb re-called the multiplex PCR reads, giving one row per CDR3 protein. The table lists hundreds of thousands of distinct CDR3 sequences, around a sixth of them singletons, with approximately 30% in the top ten. The sequencing sample was made of blood. These receptors were taken from a young woman with Graves' hyperthyroidism that later progressed to Graves' ophthalmopathy. Each CDR3 is given with its conserved first and last residue. The order of the fields is V gene, clone size, D gene, J gene, CDR3 DNA, CDR3 protein. A D gene is named only where the DNA matches it firmly. Expanded clones get a size class; other rows say once, few or many, or leave the size out.

V: TRBV5-1
size: many
D: TRBD1
J: TRBJ2-7
DNA: TGCGCCAGCAGCCCGTACCGACAGGGGGCAGGAGAGCAGTACTTC
CDR3: CASSPYRQGAGEQYF

V: TRBV3-2
size: many
D: .
J: TRBJ1-2
DNA: TGTGCCAGCAGCCTCCGGGACGGCTATGGCTACACCTTC
CDR3: CASSLRDGYGYTF

V: TRBV27
size: few
D: .
J: TRBJ2-3
DNA: TGTGCCAGCAGTCTATTCGGAAGCCCGGATACGCAGTATTTT
CDR3: CASSLFGSPDTQYF

V: TRBV20-1
size: .
D: TRBD2
J: TRBJ2-1
DNA: TGCAGTGCTAGGGGACTAGCGGGAGGTATCAATGAGCAGTTCTTC
CDR3: CSARGLAGGINEQFF

V: TRBV28
size: .
D: .
J: TRBJ2-1
DNA: TGTGCCAGCAGTTCCCCCGAAACTAGCTCCTACAATGAGCAGTTCTTC
CDR3: CASSSPETSSYNEQFF

V: TRBV3-1
size: many
D: TRBD1
J: TRBJ2-5
DNA: TGTGCCAGCAGCCAAGTTGGGACAGGGATGGAGACCCAGTACTTC
CDR3: CASSQVGTGMETQYF

V: TRBV20-1
size: .
D: .
J: TRBJ2-5
DNA: TGCAGTGCTAGTTCGGGGGCCCGGGTGGAGACCCAGTACTTC
CDR3: CSASSGARVETQYF

V: TRBV20-1
size: many
D: .
J: TRBJ2-5
DNA: TGCAGTGCTAGATCGAGCGATCCTGGAGAGACCCAGTACTTC
CDR3: CSARSSDPGETQYF

V: TRBV20-1
size: many
D: TRBD2
J: TRBJ2-7
DNA: TGCAGTGCCCCCGGACTAGCGGGAGTCCCCTCCTACGAGCAGTACTTC
CDR3: CSAPGLAGVPSYEQYF

V: TRBV7-9
size: .
D: .
J: TRBJ1-1
DNA: TGTGCCAGCAACTTTGAGGGGCCTGAAGCTTTCTTT
CDR3: CASNFEGPEAFF

V: TRBV27
size: many
D: TRBD1
J: TRBJ1-5
DNA: TGTGCCAGCAGTTTAACAACAGGGGCTGGCAATCAGCCCCAGCATTTT
CDR3: CASSLTTGAGNQPQHF

V: TRBV19
size: .
D: TRBD1
J: TRBJ1-6
DNA: TGTGCCAGTAACGCCCGGGACAGGGTGAATTCACCCCTCCACTTT
CDR3: CASNARDRVNSPLHF

V: TRBV12-3/TRBV12-4
size: many
D: .
J: TRBJ1-1
DNA: TGTGCCAGCACCTCCCCAGGGAGGGCTAACACTGAAGCTTTCTTT
CDR3: CASTSPGRANTEAFF

V: TRBV7-2
size: many
D: TRBD1
J: TRBJ2-1
DNA: TGTGCCAGCAGCTGGACAGGGCGGCTGGGCGGTGAGCAGTTCTTC
CDR3: CASSWTGRLGGEQFF

V: TRBV28
size: many
D: .
J: TRBJ1-2
DNA: TGTGCCAGCAGCCTGGGGGCTACAGGCTATGGCTACACCTTC
CDR3: CASSLGATGYGYTF

V: TRBV7-9
size: many
D: .
J: TRBJ1-4
DNA: TGTGCCAGCAGCTTACGGGGTAATGAAAAACTGTTTTTT
CDR3: CASSLRGNEKLFF

V: TRBV15
size: .
D: TRBD1
J: TRBJ2-7
DNA: TGTGCCACCAGTCCTGACAGGGGCGGTTACGAGCAGTACTTC
CDR3: CATSPDRGGYEQYF

V: TRBV5-8
size: .
D: .
J: TRBJ2-3
DNA: TGTGCCAGCAGCTTGGAGGTCACAGATACGCAGTATTTT
CDR3: CASSLEVTDTQYF

V: TRBV27
size: many
D: .
J: TRBJ1-1
DNA: TGTGCCAGCGAAGGGACGAACACTGAAGCTTTCTTT
CDR3: CASEGTNTEAFF

V: TRBV5-6
size: .
D: .
J: TRBJ1-1
DNA: TGTGCCAGCAGCGTGGGGGCGGGGTACACTGAAGCTTTCTTT
CDR3: CASSVGAGYTEAFF

V: TRBV12-3/TRBV12-4
size: many
D: .
J: TRBJ1-2
DNA: TGTGCCAGCAGTTTCACCCCTGAATCCTATGGCTACACCTTC
CDR3: CASSFTPESYGYTF

V: TRBV27
size: many
D: TRBD1
J: TRBJ2-3
DNA: TGTGCCAGCGAACCTCTCGACAGGGGACCTGAAGATACGCAGTATTTT
CDR3: CASEPLDRGPEDTQYF

V: TRBV7-2
size: .
D: .
J: TRBJ2-5
DNA: TGTGCCAGCAGCTTAAATCTGGGGGCGGGCTACCAAGAGACCCAGTACTTC
CDR3: CASSLNLGAGYQETQYF

V: TRBV4-1
size: many
D: TRBD1
J: TRBJ1-5
DNA: TGCGCCAGCAGCCAAGAAGGGACAGGGAAGGGGCAGCCCCAGCATTTT
CDR3: CASSQEGTGKGQPQHF

V: TRBV28
size: many
D: .
J: TRBJ2-7
DNA: TGTGCCAGCAGGTCTCCCCACGAGCAGTACTTC
CDR3: CASRSPHEQYF

V: TRBV7-9
size: .
D: TRBD2
J: TRBJ2-1
DNA: TGTGCCAGCACCGCCCTCTCCCTCAGCGGGAGGGGAGATGAGCAGTTCTTC
CDR3: CASTALSLSGRGDEQFF

V: TRBV19
size: .
D: .
J: TRBJ2-7
DNA: TGTGCCAGTAGTATCAAGGAATCCTACGAGCAGTACTTC
CDR3: CASSIKESYEQYF

V: TRBV20-1
size: .
D: TRBD2
J: TRBJ2-1
DNA: TGCAGTGCTAGTAGTCTAGCGGGAAACAATGAGCAGTTCTTC
CDR3: CSASSLAGNNEQFF

V: TRBV5-6
size: .
D: .
J: TRBJ2-3
DNA: TGTGCCAGCAGCTTGGGGGCGACCTGGGTCACAGATACGCAGTATTTT
CDR3: CASSLGATWVTDTQYF

V: TRBV12-3/TRBV12-4
size: many
D: .
J: TRBJ2-3
DNA: TGTGCCAGCAGTTTAGGCCGAACAGGGACAGATACGCAGTATTTT
CDR3: CASSLGRTGTDTQYF

V: TRBV6-1
size: few
D: .
J: TRBJ2-1
DNA: TGTGCCAGCAGCTTTAGGTTTGGGACGAATGAGCAGTTCTTC
CDR3: CASSFRFGTNEQFF

V: TRBV30
size: few
D: .
J: TRBJ1-4
DNA: TGTGCCTGGATGGGGCCGGGTGAAAAACTGTTTTTT
CDR3: CAWMGPGEKLFF

V: TRBV2
size: .
D: .
J: TRBJ2-5
DNA: TGTGCCAGCAGTGAAAAGGGCGGGTGGGGAGAGACCCAGTACTTC
CDR3: CASSEKGGWGETQYF

V: TRBV6-1
size: many
D: .
J: TRBJ1-2
DNA: TGTGCCAGCAGTGCTATACAGGGATCAAATGGCTACACCTTC
CDR3: CASSAIQGSNGYTF

V: TRBV2
size: many
D: .
J: TRBJ2-7
DNA: TGTGCCAGCAGTGATGGGCAGGGGGGCCCCTACGAGCAGTACTTC
CDR3: CASSDGQGGPYEQYF

V: TRBV2
size: many
D: .
J: TRBJ2-5
DNA: TGTGCCAGCGCACCCAACGGGACTCCAATTGAAGTTAGTCCGGAGACCCAGTACTTC
CDR3: CASAPNGTPIEVSPETQYF

V: TRBV27
size: few
D: TRBD2
J: TRBJ2-7
DNA: TGTGCCAGCAGTTCCCCCGAGCGGGAGGGCCCCGGCGAGCAGTACTTC
CDR3: CASSSPEREGPGEQYF